The clone carrying this TCR beta chain has a count of ten or more. The antigen remains unidentified. This specimen belongs to a study of neurological immune-mediated disorders. Each CDR3 protein is one row after TCRdb ran MiXCR on the 5' RACE reads. The sample lists 40,000 to 50,000 distinct CDR3 sequences; 1.5% to 2% were seen once. Findings and limits, study-wide: Among 34 multiple sclerosis patients, 18 had repertoires that phylogenetic grouping placed in one related-CDR3 cluster, a possible signature. Patients with HTLV-1-associated myelopathy had the highest level of TCR clonal expansion, whereas patients with multiple sclerosis had the lowest level, falling beneath the level found in healthy controls.

The specimen sequenced was PBMCs. This receptor was taken from a woman between 35 and 50 years old with multiple sclerosis.

CDR3 sequence reads: CASSLGAVAAFF. The CDR3 DNA follows: TGTGCCAGCAGTTTAGGGGCTGTGGCAGCTTTCTTT. V usage is TRBV12-3 or TRBV12-4 and J usage is TRBJ1-1; D remains unclear. CDR3 length: 12 amino acids. V lost 1 base and J lost 10, with 10 bases in between.